The rows below give T cell receptor beta chains drawn from one sample of a study of T cells in Graves' hyperthyroidism and ophthalmopathy. TCRdb re-derived calls from the multiplex PCR reads in MiXCR, one entry per CDR3 protein. Here the sample spans more than 500,000 distinct CDR3 sequences, around 15% being singletons. Input material: blood. These receptors all stem from a woman aged 25 to 45 with Graves' hyperthyroidism. CDR3s include the opening cysteine and the closing phenylalanine or tryptophan. Each record gives: clone size, V gene, D gene, J gene, CDR3 DNA, CDR3 protein. A D gene is named only where the DNA matches it firmly. Expanded clones get a size class; other rows say once, few or many, or leave the size out.

many	TRBV30	TRBD1	TRBJ1-4	TGTGCCTGGACTACCGGGACAGCTAATGAAAAACTGTTTTTT	CAWTTGTANEKLFF
many	TRBV28	-	TRBJ1-5	TGTGCCAGCAGTCGACCAGGTAGTAGCAATCAGCCCCAGCATTTT	CASSRPGSSNQPQHF
many	TRBV12-3/TRBV12-4	-	TRBJ1-1	TGTGCCAGCAGCCCCGTTTTGAACACTGAAGCTTTCTTT	CASSPVLNTEAFF
few	TRBV7-2	-	TRBJ1-2	TGTGCCAGCAGCAAGGACATGAACTATGGCTACACCTTC	CASSKDMNYGYTF
many	TRBV6-2/TRBV6-3	TRBD2	TRBJ2-2	TGTGCCAGCAGTCCCAAAGAGGGACTAAACACCGGGGAGCTGTTTTTT	CASSPKEGLNTGELFF
-	TRBV7-8	TRBD2	TRBJ2-2	TGTGCCAGCAGCCATCCGACTAGCGGGAAAACGAACACCGGGGAGCTGTTTTTT	CASSHPTSGKTNTGELFF
many	TRBV11-2	-	TRBJ2-7	TGTGCCAGCAGCTTAGAGGATTACGAGCAGTACTTC	CASSLEDYEQYF
few	TRBV6-5	-	TRBJ2-1	TGTGCCAGCAGGATCTGGCCCGCGGAGGGGAATGAGCAGTTCTTC	CASRIWPAEGNEQFF
many	TRBV30	-	TRBJ2-7	TGTGCCTGGAGTAGAACCCTCTACGAGCAGTACTTC	CAWSRTLYEQYF
-	TRBV12-3/TRBV12-4	TRBD2	TRBJ2-3	TGTGCCAGCAGCGGTTGGGGACTAGCGGGAGGAAGGGGAGATACGCAGTATTTT	CASSGWGLAGGRGDTQYF
many	TRBV30	TRBD2	TRBJ2-5	TGTGCCTGGAGGGGACTAGCGGAAGAGACCCAGTACTTC	CAWRGLAEETQYF
few	TRBV11-3	-	TRBJ2-1	TGTGCCAGCAGCTTAGACTGGGAATCCTACAATGAGCAGTTCTTC	CASSLDWESYNEQFF
-	TRBV18	-	TRBJ2-7	TGTGCCAGCTCACCACAGGGGAACCCGACGGCGACCGAGCAGTACTTC	CASSPQGNPTATEQYF
-	TRBV5-1	-	TRBJ2-4	TGCGCCAGCAGCTTGGCCGGAAATAAGGACATTCAGTACTTC	CASSLAGNKDIQYF
-	TRBV6-1	-	TRBJ1-2	TGTGCCAGCAGGGAACCGCTCAAAGGCCCGAACTATGGCTACACCTTC	CASREPLKGPNYGYTF
-	TRBV5-1	-	TRBJ1-2	TGCGCCAGCAGCGACGGCACAAAAAAAGGCTACACCTTC	CASSDGTKKGYTF
many	TRBV2	-	TRBJ2-5	TGTGCCAGCGCTGGAAGGGGCGGCCAAGAGACCCAGTACTTC	CASAGRGGQETQYF
-	TRBV4-3	-	TRBJ2-6	TGCGCCAGCAGCCAAGACGTTTCCTGGAAGGAATCTGGGGCCAACGTCCTGACTTTC	CASSQDVSWKESGANVLTF
few	TRBV15	-	TRBJ1-2	TGTGCCACCAGCAGAGATCGGAATGGCTACACCTTC	CATSRDRNGYTF
few	TRBV30	-	TRBJ2-5	TGTGCCTGGAAGGGGGAGACGGAAGAGACCCAGTACTTC	CAWKGETEETQYF
many	TRBV3-1	TRBD2	TRBJ2-3	TGTGCCAGCAGCCGGAATCGGGAGGGATTACGGAGCACAGATACGCAGTATTTT	CASSRNREGLRSTDTQYF
few	TRBV5-1	TRBD2	TRBJ2-1	TGCGCCAGCAGCTTGTACCTAGCGGGACCGAGGGGCAATGAGCAGTTCTTC	CASSLYLAGPRGNEQFF